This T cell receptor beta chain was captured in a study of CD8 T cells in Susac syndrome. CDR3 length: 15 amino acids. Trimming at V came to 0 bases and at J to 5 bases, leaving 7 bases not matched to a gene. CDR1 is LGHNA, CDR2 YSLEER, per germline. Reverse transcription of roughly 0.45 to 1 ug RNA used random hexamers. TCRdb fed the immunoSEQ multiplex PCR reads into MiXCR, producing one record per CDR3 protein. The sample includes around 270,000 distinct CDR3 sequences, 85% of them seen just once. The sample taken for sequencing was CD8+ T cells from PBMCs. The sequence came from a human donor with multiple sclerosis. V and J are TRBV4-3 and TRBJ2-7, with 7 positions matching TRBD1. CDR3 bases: TGCGCCAGCAGCCAAGATAGGACAGGCCGGGACGAGCAGTACTTC. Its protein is CASSQDRTGRDEQYF.